This passage covers 2 T cell receptor beta chains from one sample sequenced in a study of read filtering for tumor transcriptome and immune sequencing. This library used around 0.4 ug RNA and molecular barcoded adaptors spanning alpha/delta and beta/gamma chains. From the reads, TCRdb called clonotypes with MiXCR, one entry per CDR3 protein. The sample shows 35,000 to 40,000 distinct CDR3 sequences, 14% of them seen only once. Sequenced input: a population of CD138-negative cells sorted from bone marrow. These TCRs come from a donor over 35 with multiple myeloma.

This clonotype was counted many times. The chain links TRBV30 to TRBJ2-5, with D perhaps TRBD1 (5 bases). The CDR3 is 15 residues long. Looked up from germline, CDR1 is GTSNPN and CDR2 is SVGIG (reference sequence). Trimming cost V 0 bases and J 7 bases, with 18 bases left between them. The CDR3: CAWSVFRTPLGTQYF. For the CDR3, the DNA is TGTGCCTGGAGTGTATTCAGGACACCTCTAGGGACCCAGTACTTC.

There are many counts of this clonotype. The chain carries TRBV5-4 and TRBJ2-7; tentatively, D is TRBD1 (5 bases). This CDR3 region has 13 residues. Germline CDR1 reads SGHNT; CDR2 reads YYREEE (reference sequence). Trimming pared 4 bases from V and 12 bases from J, leaving 20 bases between. CDR3 region: CASSPGPFQGRYF. In nucleotides, the CDR3 is TGTGCCAGCAGCCCCGGGCCCTTTCAGGGTCGGTACTTC. Full variable domain (missing parts from reference TRBV5-4 and TRBJ2-7): ETGVTQSPTHLIKTRGQQVTLRCSSQSGHNTVSWYQQALGQGPQFIFQYYREEENGRGNFPPRFSGLQFPNYSSELNVNALELDDSALYLCASSPGPFQGRYFGPGTRLTVT.